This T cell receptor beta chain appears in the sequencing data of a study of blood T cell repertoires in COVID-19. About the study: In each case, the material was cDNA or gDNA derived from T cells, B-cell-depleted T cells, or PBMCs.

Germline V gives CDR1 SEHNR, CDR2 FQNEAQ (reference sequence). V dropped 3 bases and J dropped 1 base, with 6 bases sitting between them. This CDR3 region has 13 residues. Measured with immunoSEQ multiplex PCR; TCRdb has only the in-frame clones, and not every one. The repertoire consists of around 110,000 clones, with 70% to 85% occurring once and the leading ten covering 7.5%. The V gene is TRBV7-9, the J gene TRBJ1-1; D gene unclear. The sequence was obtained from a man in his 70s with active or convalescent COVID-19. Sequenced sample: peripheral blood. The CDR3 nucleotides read TGTGCCAGCAGCTTTGGAGCGAACACTGAAGCTTTCTTT. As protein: CASSFGANTEAFF.